This T cell receptor (beta chain) was captured by sequencing in a study of cytomegalovirus exposure and HLA in healthy donors (TCRdb year 2017). Regarding the study in general: According to an earlier analysis of 587 of the donors, some 180 million T cells yielded 95 million to 140 million unique TCR beta sequences and 276 Gb of sequence data. The T cell repertoires of under 750 subjects were profiled by immunosequencing and related to cytomegalovirus serostatus. The aim of the study was to test whether cataloging public T cell receptors could identify signatures of past pathogen exposure. Rather than using new phenotypic data, the later analysis identified candidate immune exposures from TCR beta sequences and from how often those sequences occurred across donors. Besides the first cohort of some 670 subjects, a separate validation cohort made up of about 120 different subjects was used. Four or five DR-DQ haplotypes were handled as single units for association and clustering because linkage in the cohort was strong. In a later genetic analysis, genome-wide SNP genotypes for about 65% of the roughly 700 donors were used, and that subset was treated as a discovery cohort. To predict cytomegalovirus infection status, the study brought together high-throughput TCR immunosequencing, statistical association of individual TCRs with disease status, and machine learning. Every discovery cohort repertoire had been produced on one sequencing platform. To decide whether each TCR beta V gene segment behaved as functional or pseudogenic, an earlier analysis of nearly 600 of the donors relied on high-throughput TCR beta sequencing. Donor age, sex, ethnicity and CMV serostatus were compiled alongside the repertoire data. Of the roughly 400 genotyped donors, roughly 80% fell in the genetic ancestry cluster associated with self-reported Caucasian donors. An early release that covered about 600 HLA-typed donors contained 300 to 350 gigabases of sequencing data and 80 million or so unique TCR sequences. Among some 400 genotyped donors of the cohort, an average of about 240,000 unique TCR beta nucleotide sequences were sequenced per donor, roughly 18% of them non-productive. The number of typed donors differed by locus: roughly 629-630 for A, B, C, DRB1 and DQB1; about 520 for DQA1; around 580 for DPA1; and approximately 450 for DPB1. In a later analysis, previously published TCR beta repertoires from more than 500 donors were re-analyzed and high-resolution HLA genotyping was added so that TCR occurrence patterns could be studied. Class I and class II HLA loci were covered by the typing at four-digit resolution. General study outcomes and caveats: In an earlier analysis of about 600 of the donors, most TCR beta V segments appeared in productive rearrangements about 90% or about 30% of the time, broadly matching IMGT annotations. A further reported finding was that TCR beta sequences accurately predicted the HLA-A and HLA-B alleles for most subjects in the first cohort. Because some donors lacked HLA typing at each locus, the association tests relied only on the typed subset. When HLA alleles, especially DR and DQ, strongly co-occurred, TCR associations were difficult to assign to individual alleles. A later analysis found that HLA-associated TCR beta chains were more clonally expanded and had lower generation probabilities than equally common non-associated chains. Specific HLA alleles were associated with 15,000 to 20,000 TCR beta sequences at a false discovery rate of 0.05 in a later analysis. The study listed 170 or so TCR beta chains as associated with cytomegalovirus. Correlated functional status among segregating V segments might reflect linkage disequilibrium, but an unknown experimental factor could not be ruled out. According to a later analysis, most CMV-associated TCR beta chains appeared to be HLA-restricted, and the HLA associations seemed to be driven largely by CMV exposure. According to the authors, the approach could potentially be generalized to other disease states and immunological phenotypes. Because counts were too low, about 18 rarely observed V segments, including chromosome 9 orphons, were excluded from the earlier analysis of under 650 of the donors. Across donors, most TCR sequences were observed very rarely, whereas some public TCRs were present in many individuals. In vitro tests confirmed that a few of the cytomegalovirus-associated TCR beta chains recognize cytomegalovirus antigens. In a later analysis, TCR association rates were found to vary across HLA loci, with the most associated TCRs seen for DRB1 alleles and the fewest for HLA-C alleles. A group of highly shared sequence variants was considered likely to be a technical artifact of the sequencing pipeline. In this cohort, only TCR beta chains were sequenced, and detectable features were limited by the absence of alpha or paired-chain data. A later genetic analysis reported fewer N-insertions in productive TCRs among donors in an Asian-associated ancestry cluster than the approximately 700-donor mean. Roughly uniform sequencing depth across donors was assumed in presence/absence analyses, although this assumption may not hold. For the cohort, immune exposure information was limited to CMV serostatus. Cytomegalovirus status was reported to be diagnosed by the classifier with high specificity and sensitivity in both the original and validation cohorts. A later genetic analysis associated a missense DCLRE1C variant with V-gene and J-gene trimming of TCR beta chains, and an independent cohort replicated the association. Several of the top co-occurrence clusters appeared to be linked to parvovirus B19, influenza, CMV and Epstein-Barr virus, according to a later analysis.

The cohort was made up of 666 healthy bone marrow donors. At the time of sampling, every cohort member was nominally healthy, though immune exposures that went unrecorded were likely present. The donor tested CMV seropositive and was one of the 289 seropositive cohort members. Each donor provided a peripheral blood sample, and peripheral blood mononuclear cells were used for TCR beta sequencing. The Qiagen DNeasy Blood Extraction Kit was used to extract genomic DNA from the blood cell samples. Concerning this clone: Its antigen has not been determined.

The method was the immunoSEQ multiplex PCR assay. The multiplex PCR relied on a mix of 60 forward primers for TCR Vbeta segments and 13 reverse primers for TCR Jbeta segments. The CDR3 region of rearranged TCR beta genes was amplified from genomic DNA by a multiplex PCR assay. On the Illumina HiSeq System, the amplified TCR beta libraries were sequenced as 87-base-pair reads. Per the authors' processing: A later analysis counted tens of millions of unique TCR beta chains across the roughly 700 repertoires, and around 9.9 million of these chains were shared by at least two donors. Raw reads were error-corrected and collapsed into unique sequences with a nearest-neighbor algorithm that merged closely related sequences to remove PCR and sequencing errors. To assign V, D and J gene segments, CDR3 sequences were aligned to IMGT reference sequences. For a sequence to be retained, at least a six-nucleotide match to both a V gene segment and a J gene segment was required. Rearrangements were called productive when the CDR3 lacked stop codons and stayed in frame with V and J; all others were non-productive. CDR3 was defined according to IMGT convention as the region running from the second conserved V-encoded cysteine to the conserved J-encoded phenylalanine. The earlier analysis of 500 to 650 of the donors excluded any sequence lacking an unambiguous match to a single V gene segment. In an earlier analysis of some 590 of the donors, a V segment was called functional when productive rearrangements were above 56.7%, and segregating when the standard deviation between donors exceeded 5%. A statistical classification framework was built for diagnosing cytomegalovirus status from the catalog of TCR beta chain sequences. In a later analysis, TCR nucleotide sequences were compared against IMGT/GENE-DB human TR gene sequences so that V and J genes could be assigned. Using the TCRdist pipeline, a later analysis assigned CDR3 sequences along with most-parsimonious VDJ recombination scenarios. In a later analysis, each TCR beta chain was defined by its CDR3 amino acid sequence together with its V-gene family, and reads without a unique V-gene family were excluded. In a later analysis, approximately 590 highly shared, low-generation-probability nucleotide sequences were removed to address suspected cross-contamination and a sequencing artifact. In a later analysis, a clonal expansion index was calculated for each public chain from normalized within-repertoire ranks of inferred template counts. A later analysis computed generation probabilities with a VDJ recombination model fitted to out-of-frame rearrangements, and checked the results against IGoR. In a later analysis, TCR-TCR, TCR-HLA and TCR-CMV co-occurrence was scored with hypergeometric tests, and a repertoire-size bias correction was applied to TCR pairs. In a later analysis, false discovery rates were estimated by permuting HLA or CMV assignments 20 times. In a later analysis, co-occurring TCRs were grouped using DBSCAN, with TCRdist sequence similarity added in when clustering inside HLA-allele-positive subsets. Repertoires with fewer than 30,000 or more than 120,000 public chains, plus five repertoires with anomalous nucleotide sharing, were excluded from co-occurrence clustering. Not all clones reach the TCRdb copy of this immuneACCESS table, which keeps in-frame sequences only. Checked studies attribute under half of the gap to unresolved V genes and leave the rest unexplained. That table is the source of V, J and clone size, and D and trimming were worked out from the DNA. This sample's records show about 200,000 clones. The ten largest account for about 1% of the sample.

The TCR sequence derives from a girl aged 2 to 9 in good health and CMV-seropositive. The material sequenced was PBMCs.

The DNA is as follows: TGCGCCAGCAGTGAGTCCCAAGTCCCCAGGGTAACCACAGATACGCAGTATTTT. This encodes CASSESQVPRVTTDTQYF. The V gene is TRBV10-1 and the J gene is TRBJ2-3; matching of 5 bases hints at TRBD1 as the D gene. The germline V gene (reference sequence) specifies WNHNN as CDR1 and SYGVQD as CDR2. V loses 0 bases, J loses 2 bases, and the germline ends lie 18 bases apart. Spanning cysteine to phenylalanine, the CDR3 consists of 18 amino acids. Kept here is only the CDR3 DNA, which spans 54 bases and is read in frame from base 1.